Listed below are T cell receptor beta chains from one sample, sequenced in a study of CD8 T cells in ankylosing spondylitis. TCRdb called the 5' RACE reads again in MiXCR, with one record for every CDR3 protein. The sample carries 150,000 to 200,000 distinct CDR3 sequences, around 10% recorded once. The sample comprised blood, either unsorted or a sorted T cell fraction (not recorded which). The receptor set was obtained from a male donor with ankylosing spondylitis or in good health (not recorded which). The CDR3 runs from the conserved cysteine through the conserved F or W. The order of the fields is clone size, J gene, D gene, V gene, CDR3 DNA, CDR3 protein. D genes are given only for firm matches. Some rows have no size entry. The others give once, few or many, or a class for an expanded clone.

>many|TRBJ2-4|TRBD2|TRBV20-1
TGCAGTGCTGGAAGGAGGCTAGCGGGAGCTAAAAACATTCAGTACTTC
CSAGRRLAGAKNIQYF
>many|TRBJ1-5|NA|TRBV20-1
TGCAGTGCTACGGTCGGGGGGAGCAATCAGCCCCAGCATTTT
CSATVGGSNQPQHF
>many|TRBJ2-7|TRBD1|TRBV7-8
TGTGCCAGCAGACTTACAGGGGGCGCAAAGGCGTACGAGCAGTACTTC
CASRLTGGAKAYEQYF
>few|TRBJ2-1|NA|TRBV5-1
TGCGCCAGCAGCCGAGAGACAGCCCGACATGAGCAGTTCTTC
CASSRETARHEQFF
>many|TRBJ1-5|NA|TRBV5-1
TGCGCCAGCAGCACCGGGGGAAGAAATCAGCCCCAGCATTTT
CASSTGGRNQPQHF
>NA|TRBJ2-1|TRBD2|TRBV5-5
TGTGCCAGCAGCTTGGGAGCGGGAGGTGCAAATGAGCAGTTCTTC
CASSLGAGGANEQFF
>many|TRBJ2-1|NA|TRBV6-1
TGTGCCAGCGGCCAGAACCCACAGGTCCCCTACAATGAGCAGTTCTTC
CASGQNPQVPYNEQFF
>many|TRBJ2-5|NA|TRBV10-1
TGCGCCAGCATCTCACGTGTTCAGGACCAAGAGACCCAGTACTTC
CASISRVQDQETQYF
>many|TRBJ2-7|TRBD1|TRBV28
TGTGCCAGCAGTTGGACAGGGTCCTACGAGCAGTACTTC
CASSWTGSYEQYF
>NA|TRBJ2-1|TRBD2|TRBV20-1
TGCAGTGCTAAGAAGAGCGGGGGGTCCTACAATGAGCAGTTCTTC
CSAKKSGGSYNEQFF
>many|TRBJ1-4|TRBD1|TRBV20-1
TGCAGTGCTAGGGGGACAGGGGATGAAAAACTGTTTTTT
CSARGTGDEKLFF
>NA|TRBJ1-1|NA|TRBV10-2
TGCGCCAGCAGTGAGTCGAATAGGGGAACTGAAGCTTTCTTT
CASSESNRGTEAFF
>many|TRBJ2-7|TRBD1|TRBV5-5
TGTGCCAGCAGCTTACAGGGGACCCGTCCCTACGAGCAGTACTTC
CASSLQGTRPYEQYF
>many|TRBJ2-2|NA|TRBV2
TGTGCCAGCAGTGATCCTCCCGGGATGGCCGGGGAGCTGTTTTTT
CASSDPPGMAGELFF
>few|TRBJ2-6|TRBD1|TRBV6-2/TRBV6-3
TGTGCCAGCAGTTACTACAGGGGGCAAACCGTTGGGGCCAACGTCCTGACTTTC
CASSYYRGQTVGANVLTF
>few|TRBJ1-2|TRBD1|TRBV30
TGTGCCTGGAGTGTACCCAGGACAGGGGGGGACTATGGCTACACCTTC
CAWSVPRTGGDYGYTF
>many|TRBJ2-1|NA|TRBV6-2/TRBV6-3
TGTGCCATCGCCGACTTCCCGCTCTATCATGAGCAGTTCTTC
CAIADFPLYHEQFF
>many|TRBJ1-4|NA|TRBV20-1
TGCAGTGCTAGGGAAGGGGGGGCGCAGACTGAAAAACTGTTTTTT
CSAREGGAQTEKLFF
>many|TRBJ1-2|NA|TRBV3-1
TGTGCCAGCAGCCAGTCGAGGGGCGGCTACACCTTC
CASSQSRGGYTF
>many|TRBJ2-5|NA|TRBV19
TGTGCCAGTAGTCCCAGGGAAGGGGTTCAAGAGACCCAGTACTTC
CASSPREGVQETQYF
>many|TRBJ2-1|NA|TRBV12-3/TRBV12-4
TGTGCCAGCAGCTCCCCTAGCTTTGAGCAGTTCTTC
CASSSPSFEQFF
>few|TRBJ2-5|NA|TRBV2
TGTGCCAGCAGTGAGGACCAAGGACGGGCGGAGACCCAGTACTTC
CASSEDQGRAETQYF
>NA|TRBJ2-1|NA|TRBV7-6
TGTGCCAGCAGCCCAACGCGCCCCTACAATGAGCAGTTCTTC
CASSPTRPYNEQFF
>NA|TRBJ1-2|NA|TRBV12-3/TRBV12-4
TGTGCCAGCAGGCCGGGCGGGGGAGGAATCGACACCTTC
CASRPGGGGIDTF
>many|TRBJ2-3|TRBD1|TRBV29-1
TGCAGCGTCACAGGGGCGAGTGCAGATACGCAGTATTTT
CSVTGASADTQYF
>few|TRBJ2-2|NA|TRBV7-6
TGTGCCAGCAGCTTAGTGGGACTTATCACCGGGGAGCTGTTTTTT
CASSLVGLITGELFF
>many|TRBJ2-3|TRBD1|TRBV29-1
TGCAGCGTCCTGCGGGACAGGGTTTCGACAGATACGCAGTATTTT
CSVLRDRVSTDTQYF
>many|TRBJ2-1|NA|TRBV5-1
TGCGCCAGCAGCTTGGTTGGTAGCGGTCAGGAGCAGTTCTTC
CASSLVGSGQEQFF
>many|TRBJ1-2|TRBD1|TRBV6-1
TGTGCCAGCATCCGAGGGACAGGGGACTATGGCTACACCTTC
CASIRGTGDYGYTF
>few|TRBJ1-5|NA|TRBV5-1
TGCGCCAGCAGAGAACAGGGAGGCAATCAGCCCCAGCATTTT
CASREQGGNQPQHF
>many|TRBJ2-1|TRBD1|TRBV4-3
TGCGCCAGCAGCCAAGATAGACAGGGCTACAATGAGCAGTTCTTC
CASSQDRQGYNEQFF
>NA|TRBJ2-7|TRBD2|TRBV13
TGTGCCAGCAGCATGGCGCGGGGGGCGTACGAGCAGTACTTC
CASSMARGAYEQYF
>many|TRBJ2-2|NA|TRBV5-1
TGCGCCAGCAGCAGAACAGGGGGGGACACCGGGGAGCTGTTTTTT
CASSRTGGDTGELFF
>many|TRBJ2-7|NA|TRBV5-1
TGCGCCAGCAGGTTGAGCTACGAGCAGTACTTC
CASRLSYEQYF
>NA|TRBJ2-1|NA|TRBV7-9
TGTGCCAGCAGTTCCGCCCGGGGGGCTCTCAATGAGCAGTTCTTC
CASSSARGALNEQFF
>many|TRBJ2-2|NA|TRBV5-5
TGTGCCAGCAGCTTGGAATTACGCCCCACCGGGGAGCTGTTTTTT
CASSLELRPTGELFF
>many|TRBJ2-5|NA|TRBV5-1
TGCGCCAGCAGCTTCGGCGGAGGTTTAAAAGAGACCCAGTACTTC
CASSFGGGLKETQYF
>many|TRBJ2-2|TRBD1|TRBV29-1
TGCAGCGCCAGAGTATTAGGACAGGGGGCGAACACCGGGGAGCTGTTTTTT
CSARVLGQGANTGELFF
>many|TRBJ1-1|TRBD1|TRBV11-1
TGTGCCAGCAGTCGGCTCGTCCCGGGACAGTTCATGAACACTGAAGCTTTCTTT
CASSRLVPGQFMNTEAFF
>few|TRBJ2-6|NA|TRBV6-1
TGTGCCAGCAGTCCCCTACGGTTCTCTGGGGCCAACGTCCTGACTTTC
CASSPLRFSGANVLTF
>many|TRBJ2-3|TRBD2|TRBV20-1
TGCAGTGCTAGGAGACTAGCGGTTAGCACAGATACGCAGTATTTT
CSARRLAVSTDTQYF
>few|TRBJ1-6|TRBD1|TRBV6-1
TGTGCCAGCAGACAGGGGGAAGTAGGATCACCCCTCCACTTT
CASRQGEVGSPLHF
>few|TRBJ2-1|TRBD1|TRBV5-1
TGCGCCAGCAGCTCCGGACAGGACAATGAGCAGTTCTTC
CASSSGQDNEQFF
>many|TRBJ2-1|TRBD2|TRBV12-3/TRBV12-4
TGTGCCAGCAGTTTCCCCCAGCGGGAGGTTCGAAATGAGCAGTTCTTC
CASSFPQREVRNEQFF
>NA|TRBJ2-7|TRBD2|TRBV18
TGTGCCAGCCGCGGACTAGCGGGGGGACAAACTAACGAGCAGTACTTC
CASRGLAGGQTNEQYF
>many|TRBJ1-3|NA|TRBV4-2
TGTGCCAGCAGCCAAGCAGGGGTTTCGTTCGGAAACACCATATATTTT
CASSQAGVSFGNTIYF
>many|TRBJ1-5|TRBD1|TRBV12-3/TRBV12-4
TGTGCCAGCAGACCCGGGACAGGGGATAATCAGCCCCAGCATTTT
CASRPGTGDNQPQHF
>many|TRBJ2-3|TRBD2|TRBV5-1
TGCGCCAGCATGGGGGGGTTAGGAAGTCGCACAGATACGCAGTATTTT
CASMGGLGSRTDTQYF
>many|TRBJ2-2|NA|TRBV5-1
TGCGCCAGCAGCTTGACTACAGGGAGCAGGGGGGAGCTGTTTTTT
CASSLTTGSRGELFF
>many|TRBJ2-2|NA|TRBV3-1
TGTGCCAGCAGCCAAACCTCGGAACAGGGAACGAACACCGGGGAGCTGTTTTTT
CASSQTSEQGTNTGELFF
>NA|TRBJ2-1|TRBD2|TRBV6-1
TGTGCCAGCAGGTATCTAGCGGATGAGCAGTTCTTC
CASRYLADEQFF
>many|TRBJ2-5|NA|TRBV5-1
TGCGCCAGCAGCTTGACGGTAGGCCAAGAGACCCAGTACTTC
CASSLTVGQETQYF
>NA|TRBJ2-7|NA|TRBV6-1
TGTGCCAGCAGGTCGACCTACGAGCAGTACTTC
CASRSTYEQYF
>NA|TRBJ2-2|NA|TRBV7-7
TGTGCCAGCAGCTTAAGGGCGGGCAGTAACACCGGGGAGCTGTTTTTT
CASSLRAGSNTGELFF
>few|TRBJ2-1|NA|TRBV7-2
TGTGCCAGCAGCTATACGTCCCGCGTGGCCGAGCAGTTCTTC
CASSYTSRVAEQFF
>NA|TRBJ2-1|NA|TRBV19
TGTGCCAGTAGTACACAACTCGGGGCGCTGGACAAGGGTGAGCAGTTCTTC
CASSTQLGALDKGEQFF